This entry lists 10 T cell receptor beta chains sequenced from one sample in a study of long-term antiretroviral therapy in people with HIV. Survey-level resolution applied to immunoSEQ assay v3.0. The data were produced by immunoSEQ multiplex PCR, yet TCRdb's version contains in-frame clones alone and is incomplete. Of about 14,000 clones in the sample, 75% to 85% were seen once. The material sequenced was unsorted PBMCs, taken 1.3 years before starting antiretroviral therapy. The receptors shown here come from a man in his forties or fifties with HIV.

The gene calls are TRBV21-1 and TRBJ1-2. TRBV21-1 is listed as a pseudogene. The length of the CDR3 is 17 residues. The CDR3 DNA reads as TGTGCCAGCAGCAAAGTGGGCTATCAAGGGAGCGCTTACGGCTACACCTTC. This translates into CASSKVGYQGSAYGYTF.

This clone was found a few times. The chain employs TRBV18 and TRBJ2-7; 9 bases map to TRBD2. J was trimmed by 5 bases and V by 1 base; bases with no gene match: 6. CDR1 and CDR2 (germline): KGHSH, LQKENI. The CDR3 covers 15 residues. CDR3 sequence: CASSPLPSGVDEQYF. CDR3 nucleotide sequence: TGTGCCAGCTCACCACTTCCTAGCGGGGTGGACGAGCAGTACTTC.

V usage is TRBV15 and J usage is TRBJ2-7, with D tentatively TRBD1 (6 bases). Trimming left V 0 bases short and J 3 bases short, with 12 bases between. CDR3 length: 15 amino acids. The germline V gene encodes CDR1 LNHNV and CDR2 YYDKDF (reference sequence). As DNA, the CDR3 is TGTGCCACCAGCAGAGATCCCAGGGGCTTCTACGAGCAGTACTTC. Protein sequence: CATSRDPRGFYEQYF.

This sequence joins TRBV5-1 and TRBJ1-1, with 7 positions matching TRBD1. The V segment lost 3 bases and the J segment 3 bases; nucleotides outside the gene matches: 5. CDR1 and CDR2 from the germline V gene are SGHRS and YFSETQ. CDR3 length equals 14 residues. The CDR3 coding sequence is TGCGCCAGCAGCTGGGCAGGGGGGGACACTGAAGCTTTCTTT. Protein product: CASSWAGGDTEAFF.

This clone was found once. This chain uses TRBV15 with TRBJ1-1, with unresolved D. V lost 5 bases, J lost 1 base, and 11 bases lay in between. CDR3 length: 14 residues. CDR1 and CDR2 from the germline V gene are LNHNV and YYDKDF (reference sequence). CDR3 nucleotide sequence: TGTGCCACCAGCGGACTTCCGCGGAACACTGAAGCTTTCTTT. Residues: CATSGLPRNTEAFF. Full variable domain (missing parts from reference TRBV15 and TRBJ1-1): DAMVIQNPRYQVTQFGKPVTLSCSQTLNHNVMYWYQQKSSQAPKLLFHYYDKDFNNEADTPDNFQSRRPNTSFCFLDIRSPGLGDTAMYLCATSGLPRNTEAFFGQGTRLTVV.

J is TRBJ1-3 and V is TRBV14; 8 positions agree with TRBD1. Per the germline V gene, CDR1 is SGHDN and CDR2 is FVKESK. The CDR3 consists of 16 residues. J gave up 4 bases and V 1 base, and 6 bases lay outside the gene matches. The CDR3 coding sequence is TGTGCCAGCAGCCAAGGGCAGGGGGCAGGAGGAAACACCATATATTTT. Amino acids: CASSQGQGAGGNTIYF.

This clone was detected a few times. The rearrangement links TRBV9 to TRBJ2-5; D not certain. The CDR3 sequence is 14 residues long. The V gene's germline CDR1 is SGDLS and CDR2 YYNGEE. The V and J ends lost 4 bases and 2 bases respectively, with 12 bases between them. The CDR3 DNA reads TGTGCCAGCAGCCCCCATCAGGATCAAGAGACCCAGTACTTC. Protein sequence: CASSPHQDQETQYF.

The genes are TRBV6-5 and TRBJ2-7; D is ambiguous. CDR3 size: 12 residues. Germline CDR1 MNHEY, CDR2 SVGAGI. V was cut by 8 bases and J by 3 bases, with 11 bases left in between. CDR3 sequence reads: CASVAEDYEQYF. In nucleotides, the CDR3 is TGTGCCAGCGTGGCAGAAGACTACGAGCAGTACTTC.

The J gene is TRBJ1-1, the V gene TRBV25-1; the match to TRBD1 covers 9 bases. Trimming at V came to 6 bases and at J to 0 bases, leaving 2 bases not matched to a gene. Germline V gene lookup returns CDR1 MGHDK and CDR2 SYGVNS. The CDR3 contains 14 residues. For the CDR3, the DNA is TGTGCCAGCAGGGACAGGGGAATGAACACTGAAGCTTTCTTT. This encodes CASRDRGMNTEAFF.

This CDR3 is CASSPYMGLAYEQYF. The DNA for the CDR3 is TGTGCCAGCAGCCCATATATGGGGTTAGCCTACGAGCAGTACTTC. The chain is built from TRBV14 and TRBJ2-7; D call uncertain. Germline V gene data show CDR1 as SGHDN and CDR2 as FVKESK. V was pared by 4 bases and J by 2 bases, with 15 bases between. This CDR3 contains 15 residues.